The 7 T cell receptor beta chains in this list originate from one sample, sequenced in a study of blood T cells in healthy people across ages. Using a J-beta primer mix together with a sample-barcoded 5' primer, a second PCR was run for roughly 7 to 12 cycles. MiXCR, run by TCRdb on the 5' RACE reads, gives a single entry per CDR3 protein. The data contain hundreds of thousands of distinct CDR3 sequences, about 44% of them singletons. Sequenced input: blood. The source is a man aged 25-45 years in good health.

J is TRBJ1-2 and V is TRBV13, with D hard to call. Trimming cost V 8 bases and J 8 bases, with 24 bases left between them. Germline-derived CDR1 and CDR2 are PRHDT and FYEKMQ (reference sequence). CDR3 length: 15 residues. The CDR3 loop reads CASSGVGEGWAGYTF. In DNA, the CDR3 is TGTGCCAGCTCTGGTGTAGGAGAGGGTTGGGCGGGCTACACCTTC.

V and J are TRBV6-6 and TRBJ2-3; TRBD2 agrees at 14 bases. Germline V CDR1 and CDR2: MNHNY, SVGAGI (reference sequence). The CDR3 has 17 residues. J lost 1 base, V lost 2 bases, and 2 bases had no gene match. CDR3 sequence: CASSYGTSGGRTDTQYF. The CDR3 coding sequence is TGTGCCAGCAGTTACGGGACTAGCGGGGGTCGCACAGATACGCAGTATTTT.

The J gene is TRBJ2-5, the V gene TRBV5-1; D gene ambiguous. CDR3 size: 12 residues. With 5 bases removed from V and 1 base from J, the gap between germline ends came to 6 bases. Germline assignment: CDR1 SGHRS and CDR2 YFSETQ. In nucleotides, the CDR3 is TGCGCCAGCAGAGTGGCCCAAGAGACCCAGTACTTC. It specifies CASRVAQETQYF.

V is TRBV11-2 and J is TRBJ2-7, with 7 bases lining up with TRBD1. The germline gives CDR1 SGHAT, CDR2 FQNNGV. CDR3 length: 18 residues. The ends lost 1 base at V and 7 bases at J; junction bases unmatched: 19. The CDR3, as DNA: TGTGCCAGCAGCTTAGGGCCCTACAGGGGCCCTCCTTACAATGAGCAGTACTTC. As protein: CASSLGPYRGPPYNEQYF.

CDR3 DNA sequence: TGTGCCAGCAGTCTGGACGGCCTCCTAGCCAAAAACATTCAGTACTTC. This sequence encodes CASSLDGLLAKNIQYF. V gene TRBV28 combines with J gene TRBJ2-5; no clear D. The end of the DNA is better explained by TRBJ2-4, so the J call may be wrong. Germline CDR1 and CDR2: MDHEN and SYDVKM. The CDR3 runs to 16 residues.

The chain links TRBV7-3 to TRBJ2-4; D could derive from TRBD1 or TRBD2 (5 bases each). The CDR3 totals 20 residues. The germline V and J ends were trimmed by 5 bases and 2 bases, with 28 bases remaining between them. The germline V gene has CDR1 SGHTA and CDR2 FQGTGA. The CDR3, as DNA: TGTGCCAGCAGCCTACCAACGGGACGCGTCCCCCGAACCACCAAAAACATTCAGTACTTC. This encodes CASSLPTGRVPRTTKNIQYF. Variable domain in full (rest from reference TRBV7-3 and TRBJ2-4): GAGVSQTPSNKVTEKGKYVELRCDPISGHTALYWYRQSLGQGPEFLIYFQGTGAADDSGLPNDRFFAVRPEGSVSTLKIQRTERGDSAVYLCASSLPTGRVPRTTKNIQYFGAGTRLSVL.

The chain is built from TRBV7-9 and TRBJ1-2; perhaps TRBD1 as D (6 bases). Per germline, CDR1 SEHNR and CDR2 FQNEAQ (reference sequence). This CDR3 contains 12 residues. V was shortened by 10 bases and J by 5 bases, with 14 bases between the two germline ends. In DNA, the CDR3 is TGTGCCACGTATAGAGGGGGGTATGGCTACACCTTC. Amino acid sequence: CATYRGGYGYTF.